These 23 T cell receptor beta chains were all obtained from the same sample, sequenced in a study of OX40 agonist ivuxolimab in advanced cancers. Some clones are missing from TCRdb's copy, which holds only in-frame ones; the method was immunoSEQ multiplex PCR. Seen here are around 17,000 clones, roughly 90% observed once, and the top ten hold 20%. Source: CD4+ or CD8+ T cells sorted from blood, taken in a trial of the OX40 agonist ivuxolimab. These TCRs come from an adult with an advanced solid tumor such as melanoma, head and neck, liver or kidney cancer.

The chain couples TRBV27 to TRBJ1-1; maybe TRBD1 (5 bases). Germline V gives CDR1 MNHEY, CDR2 SMNVEV (reference sequence). Trimming cost V 3 bases and J 4 bases, with 9 bases left between them. The CDR3 runs to 13 residues. CDR3 residues: CASSFTGTTEAFF. CDR3 coding DNA: TGTGCCAGCAGTTTCACGGGGACCACTGAAGCTTTCTTT.

This clone turned up a few times. The rearrangement uses TRBV14 and TRBJ2-7; D may correspond to TRBD1 or TRBD2 (6 bases each). The CDR3 runs to 17 residues. V gave up 3 bases and J gave up 2 bases, with 20 bases separating them. Per germline, CDR1 SGHDN and CDR2 FVKESK. The CDR3 is CASSQLRGGMSPYEQYF. The CDR3, as DNA: TGTGCCAGCAGCCAGCTCCGAGGGGGGATGAGTCCCTACGAGCAGTACTTC. Based on the CDR3 plus reference TRBV14 and TRBJ2-7, the full variable domain is EAGVTQFPSHSVIEKGQTVTLRCDPISGHDNLYWYRRVMGKEIKFLLHFVKESKQDESGMPNNRFLAERTGGTYSTLKVQPAELEDSGVYFCASSQLRGGMSPYEQYFGPGTRLTVT.

This clone was observed a single time. CDR3 sequence: CASSPRQDTGELFF. CDR3 nucleotides: TGTGCCAGCAGTCCACGACAGGACACCGGGGAGCTGTTTTTT. This chain uses TRBV28 with TRBJ2-2; a weak D match, TRBD1 (6 bases). Deletions cut 5 bases from V and 3 bases from J, with 10 bases between. The CDR3 runs to 14 residues. Germline values: CDR1 MDHEN, CDR2 SYDVKM.

The chain combines TRBV6-6 with TRBJ2-7; D is possibly TRBD2 (6 bases). Germline loops: CDR1 MNHNY, CDR2 SVGAGI (reference sequence). Trimming left V 6 bases short and J 3 bases short, with 12 bases between. There are 13 residues in the CDR3. CDR3 loop: CASRPGLNYEQYF. CDR3 bases: TGTGCCAGCAGACCGGGACTTAACTACGAGCAGTACTTC.

This sequence joins TRBV28 and TRBJ1-1; weak D call: TRBD1 (5 bases). CDR1 and CDR2 (germline): MDHEN, SYDVKM. Trimming took off 6 bases at V and 10 bases at J, with 24 bases between the two ends. The CDR3 has 15 amino acids. CDR3 bases: TGTGCCAGCAGAGATTGGACAAGGGAGGGTGAGGGAGCTTTCTTT. This encodes CASRDWTREGEGAFF.

V and J are TRBV5-1 and TRBJ2-5; 12 bases are a match to TRBD2. After removal of 6 bases from V and 1 base from J, the junction contained 7 bases not matched to a gene. The CDR3 is 16 amino acids. Germline V CDR1 and CDR2: SGHRS, YFSETQ. The CDR3 DNA is TGCGCCAGCACCCTACAGGGACTAGCGGGCCAAGAGACCCAGTACTTC. Translating gives CASTLQGLAGQETQYF.

This chain links TRBV19 with TRBJ2-1; no clear D. The germline gives CDR1 LNHDA, CDR2 SQIVND (reference sequence). This CDR3 comprises 13 residues. The V end lost 1 base, the J end lost 8 bases, and 9 bases lay between the germline ends. The CDR3 here is CASSIAYIHEQFF. CDR3 DNA sequence: TGTGCCAGTAGTATAGCCTATATACATGAGCAGTTCTTC.

The genes are TRBV27 and TRBJ2-7, with a possible D match to TRBD1 (6 bases). Germline V gives CDR1 MNHEY, CDR2 SMNVEV (reference sequence). This CDR3 is built from 13 residues. V was pared by 4 bases and J by 3 bases, with 10 bases between. CDR3 protein: CASSYKTGYEQYF. CDR3 coding DNA: TGTGCCAGCAGTTATAAGACAGGCTACGAGCAGTACTTC.

This chain links TRBV30 with TRBJ2-1, with a weak D call TRBD2 (5 bases). The ends were cut back, 5 bases at V and 2 bases at J, with 16 bases in the middle. The CDR3 contains 15 residues. CDR1 and CDR2 from the germline V gene are GTSNPN and SVGIG (reference sequence). CDR3 coding DNA: TGTGCCTGGGACGCCGCAGGACTTCCCTACAATGAGCAGTTCTTC. Its protein is CAWDAAGLPYNEQFF.

This chain joins TRBV9 and TRBJ2-5; 10 bases line up with TRBD1. The DNA matches TRBJ2-7 better at its end, which makes the J call doubtful. Germline V gene sequence: CDR1 SGDLS, CDR2 YYNGEE. This CDR3 contains 15 residues. CDR3 sequence (DNA): TGTGCCAGCAGCGAGTATGGACAGGGGGGAGTCGAGCAGTACTTC. This codes for CASSEYGQGGVEQYF.

This clone was detected only a few times. V usage is TRBV28 and J usage is TRBJ2-1, with D possibly matching TRBD2 (6 bases). Germline V gene sequence: CDR1 MDHEN, CDR2 SYDVKM. Trimming removed 2 bases at V and 2 bases at J, with 10 bases between. The CDR3 is made up of 15 amino acids. The CDR3 DNA reads TGTGCCAGCAGTTTAAGTAGCGGCCCCTACAATGAGCAGTTCTTC. It is translated as CASSLSSGPYNEQFF.

V gene TRBV6-5 combines with J gene TRBJ1-2, with a possible D match to TRBD1 (6 bases). Germline V CDR1 and CDR2: MNHEY, SVGAGI. V lost 0 bases, J lost 2 bases, and 10 bases lay in between. The CDR3 loop spans 15 amino acids. Here the CDR3 DNA reads TGTGCCAGCAGTTACTCACGGGGGGCGAACTATGGCTACACCTTC. Translated, it gives CASSYSRGANYGYTF.

The chain uses TRBV7-5 and TRBJ1-1. TRBV7-5 represents a pseudogene. The CDR3 consists of 13 residues. This CDR3 is CASSPEMNTEAFF. The DNA of the CDR3 is TGTGCCAGTTCGCCGGAAATGAACACTGAAGCTTTCTTT.

The chain combines TRBV5-4 with TRBJ1-6; maybe TRBD1 (5 bases). Germline assignment: CDR1 SGHNT and CDR2 YYREEE (reference sequence). There are 16 residues in the CDR3. V was trimmed by 4 bases and J by 10 bases, leaving 21 bases between them. The DNA for the CDR3 is TGTGCCAGCAGCCCGAGGACGGTCGGGGGGAGCTCACCCCTCCACTTT. Its translation: CASSPRTVGGSSPLHF.

The rearrangement joins TRBV27 to TRBJ1-6; 7 bases align to TRBD1. The ends lost 4 bases at V and 7 bases at J; junction bases unmatched: 10. The CDR3 is 16 amino acids. The germline CDR1 and CDR2 sequences are MNHEY and SMNVEV (reference sequence). CDR3 nucleotides: TGTGCCAGCAGTTCCCCCCCACCAGGGGGGAATTCACCCCTCCACTTT. Protein: CASSSPPPGGNSPLHF.

This clone has only one observation. The rearrangement joins TRBV6-6 to TRBJ1-2; a weak D match, TRBD1 (6 bases). Germline V CDR1 and CDR2: MNHNY, SVGAGI (reference sequence). The length of the CDR3 is 15 residues. V lost 0 bases and J 2 bases, leaving 10 bases between the germline ends. Here the CDR3 DNA reads TGTGCCAGCAGTTACTCACGGGGGGCGAACTATGGCTACACCTTC. Translating it yields CASSYSRGANYGYTF.

This sequence joins TRBV9 and TRBJ2-1, with TRBD2 identical over 13 bases. The V gene's germline CDR1 is SGDLS and CDR2 YYNGEE. CDR3 length: 16 residues. V trimming: 4 bases; J trimming: 7 bases; junction bases outside the gene matches: 8. The CDR3 loop is CASSSGLAGVQNEQFF. In DNA form, the CDR3 reads TGTGCCAGCAGCTCCGGACTAGCGGGAGTTCAAAATGAGCAGTTCTTC. Supplemented by reference TRBV9 and TRBJ2-1, the full variable domain reads DSGVTQTPKHLITATGQRVTLRCSPRSGDLSVYWYQQSLDQGLQFLIQYYNGEERAKGNILERFSAQQFPDLHSELNLSSLELGDSALYFCASSSGLAGVQNEQFFGPGTRLTVL.

V usage is TRBV5-4 and J usage is TRBJ1-1; D not certain. The CDR3 spans 12 residues. In germline, CDR1 is SGHNT, CDR2 YYREEE (reference sequence). Trimming took 0 bases from V and 2 from J, leaving 2 bases between them. The CDR3 protein is CASSLDNTEAFF. DNA of the CDR3: TGTGCCAGCAGCTTGGATAACACTGAAGCTTTCTTT.

V usage is TRBV4-3 and J usage is TRBJ1-1; D ambiguous. The V end was cut by 0 bases, the J end by 4 bases, with 9 bases between. CDR3 length equals 14 residues. Germline CDR1 and CDR2: LGHNA and YSLEER. In nucleotides, the CDR3 is TGCGCCAGCAGCCAAGAGGGGATGCGCACTGAAGCTTTCTTT. Amino acid sequence: CASSQEGMRTEAFF.

The chain employs TRBV27 and TRBJ2-7; D remains unclear. CDR1 MNHEY and CDR2 SMNVEV come from the germline V gene (reference sequence). The germline V and J ends were trimmed by 4 bases and 2 bases, with 12 bases remaining between them. The CDR3 sequence is 14 residues long. The CDR3 DNA reads TGTGCCAGCAGTTCTGACCTCCAACCCTACGAGCAGTACTTC. Its translation is CASSSDLQPYEQYF.

This chain uses TRBV7-3 with TRBJ2-1; D remains ambiguous. This CDR3 has 14 amino acids. The ends were cut back, 2 bases at V and 6 bases at J, with 11 bases in the middle. Per the germline V gene, CDR1 is SGHTA and CDR2 is FQGTGA. Written as DNA, the CDR3 is TGTGCCAGCAGCTTACCGGGCCGTGCCAATGAGCAGTTCTTC. It yields the protein CASSLPGRANEQFF.

The chain couples TRBV9 to TRBJ2-3, with D possibly matching TRBD1 (5 bases). This CDR3 contains 15 residues. Trimming removed 0 bases at V and 4 bases at J, with 12 bases between. Germline lookup yields CDR1 SGDLS and CDR2 YYNGEE. CDR3 region: CASSVGAGHPDTQYF. CDR3 nucleotide sequence: TGTGCCAGCAGCGTAGGGGCAGGGCACCCAGATACGCAGTATTTT. The whole variable domain, filled in from reference TRBV9 and TRBJ2-3, reads DSGVTQTPKHLITATGQRVTLRCSPRSGDLSVYWYQQSLDQGLQFLIQYYNGEERAKGNILERFSAQQFPDLHSELNLSSLELGDSALYFCASSVGAGHPDTQYFGPGTRLTVL.

V gene TRBV2 combines with J gene TRBJ1-2; 7 bases are shared with TRBD1. CDR1 is SNHLY and CDR2 is FYNNEI in the germline V gene. Trimming took 7 bases from V and 4 from J; bases not matched to a gene: 3. The CDR3 has 12 amino acids. CDR3 in amino acids: CASMDRSYGYTF. Here the CDR3 DNA reads TGTGCCAGCATGGACAGGTCCTATGGCTACACCTTC.